The T cell receptor beta chain described here comes from a study of cytomegalovirus exposure and HLA in healthy donors. In its sample, this clone was seen many times. Other DNA sequences in the sample encode the same CDR3. Germline V lookup: CDR1 MDHEN, CDR2 SYDVKM. The CDR3 consists of 15 residues. The V segment lost 2 bases and the J segment 3 bases; nucleotides outside the gene matches: 4. PCR employed 60 Vbeta and 13 Jbeta primers. Profiling relied on immunoSEQ multiplex PCR, and the TCRdb table lists in-frame clones only, not all of them. The sample yields 180,000 or so clones, 75% to 80% seen once.

The chain uses TRBV28 and TRBJ2-3, with 8 bases matching TRBD2. This clonotype was obtained from a man aged 50-59 years in good health and CMV-seropositive. What was sequenced was PBMCs. This CDR3 is CASSLAGGGTDTQYF. CDR3 coding DNA: TGTGCCAGCAGTTTAGCGGGGGGTGGGACAGATACGCAGTATTTT.